This TCR beta chain is from a study of T cell responses to AZD1222 COVID-19 vaccine. The V gene's germline CDR1 is MNHEY and CDR2 SMNVEV (reference sequence). This CDR3 region has 13 residues. The V gene end was trimmed by 7 bases and the J gene end by 4 bases; junction bases not matched to a gene: 2. Clones were read by immunoSEQ multiplex PCR, and TCRdb kept only the in-frame ones, dropping some. Among under 200,000 clones listed, 93% were seen once. This chain connects TRBV27 to TRBJ2-1, with TRBD1 matching over 9 bases. This clonotype originated in an adult in good health. The sequences come from peripheral blood, collected on day 0 of AZD1222 vaccination. This CDR3 is CASNGQGYNEQFF. The CDR3 DNA sequence: TGTGCCAGCAACGGACAGGGGTACAATGAGCAGTTCTTC.